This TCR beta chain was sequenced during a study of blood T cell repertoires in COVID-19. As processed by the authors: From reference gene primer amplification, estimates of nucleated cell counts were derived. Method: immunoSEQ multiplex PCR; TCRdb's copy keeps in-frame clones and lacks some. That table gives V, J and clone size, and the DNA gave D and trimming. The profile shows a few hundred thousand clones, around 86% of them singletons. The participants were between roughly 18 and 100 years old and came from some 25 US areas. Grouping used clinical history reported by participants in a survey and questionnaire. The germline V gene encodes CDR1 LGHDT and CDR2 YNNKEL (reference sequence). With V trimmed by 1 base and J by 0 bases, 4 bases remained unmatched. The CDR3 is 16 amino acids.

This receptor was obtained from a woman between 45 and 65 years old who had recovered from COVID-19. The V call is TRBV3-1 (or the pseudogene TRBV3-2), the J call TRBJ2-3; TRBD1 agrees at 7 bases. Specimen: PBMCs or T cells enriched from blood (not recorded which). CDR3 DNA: TGTGCCAGCAGCCAAGGGTGGGACAGCAGCACAGATACGCAGTATTTT. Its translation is CASSQGWDSSTDTQYF.